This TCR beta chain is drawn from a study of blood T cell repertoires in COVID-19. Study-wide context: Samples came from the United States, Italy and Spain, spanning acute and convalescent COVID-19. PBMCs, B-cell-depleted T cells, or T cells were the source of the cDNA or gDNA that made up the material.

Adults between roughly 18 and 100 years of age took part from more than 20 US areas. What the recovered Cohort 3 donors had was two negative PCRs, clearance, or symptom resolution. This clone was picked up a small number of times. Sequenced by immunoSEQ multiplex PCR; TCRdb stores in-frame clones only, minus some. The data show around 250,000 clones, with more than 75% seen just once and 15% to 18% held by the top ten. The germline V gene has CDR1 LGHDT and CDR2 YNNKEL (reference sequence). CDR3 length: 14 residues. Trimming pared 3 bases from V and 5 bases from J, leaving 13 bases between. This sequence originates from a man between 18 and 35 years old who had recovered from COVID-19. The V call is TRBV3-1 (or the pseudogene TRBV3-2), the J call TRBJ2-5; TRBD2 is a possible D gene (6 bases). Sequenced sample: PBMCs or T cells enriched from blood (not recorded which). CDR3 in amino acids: CASSHLGGQETQYF. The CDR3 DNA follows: TGTGCCAGCAGCCATCTGGGAGGTCAGGAGACCCAGTACTTC.